This T cell receptor beta chain was profiled in a study of human T cells and chemical hapten exposure. Study-wide results and caveats: All donors were alopecia patients, so their immunity may differ from that of healthy people. Against controls, expanded TCRs gave rise to significantly more large CDR3 similarity clusters.

Time point in this sample: patch test 2, 6 weeks after DPC sensitization. Indicated treatment: therapeutic diphenylcyclopropenone sensitization with weekly scalp DPC. This clonotype appeared many times. Its cognate antigen is unknown. Each CDR3 protein gets one entry after TCRdb re-called the RACE reads with MiXCR. Found here are approximately 80,000 distinct CDR3 sequences, roughly a tenth of them singletons; the top ten hold roughly 2.3%. The input for sequencing was whole blood, taken in connection with sensitization to the hapten diphenylcyclopropenone (DPC). This sequence originates from a woman between 25 and 40 years old with alopecia areata. Some clones in this sample may be carry-over from other donors' samples.

The CDR3 reads CSALPDRYRGYTF. The DNA of the CDR3 is TGCAGTGCTCTCCCGGACCGCTACCGTGGCTACACCTTC. The rearrangement uses TRBV20-1 and TRBJ1-2; D ambiguous. The germline gives CDR1 DFQATT, CDR2 SNEGSKA (reference sequence). Trimming took off 5 bases at V and 7 bases at J, with 17 bases between the two ends. The CDR3 runs to 13 residues.